The T cell receptor (beta chain) described here comes from a study of shared clonotypes between healthy human individuals. Study-level background: CD4 naive and memory got three plates each, CD8 naive two, CD8 memory one.

General study findings and limits: Shared clonotypes: 4.5% to 6% naive CD4, 3.5% to 4% naive CD8, roughly 2.4% memory CD4, under 0.45% memory CD8. Deeper or shallower sequencing was expected to change how clonotypes are shared among donors.

A note on this clone: Its antigen remains unknown.

Sorted-subset replicate PCR reactions contained roughly 200 ng DNA, corresponding to some 28,000 T cell genomes. Data came from immunoSEQ multiplex PCR; TCRdb stores just in-frame clones and leaves some out. The sample yields about 680,000 clones, about 78% seen once. This CDR3 spans 16 amino acids. Trimming removed 6 bases from V and 6 bases from J, with 20 bases in between. Germline V gene data show CDR1 as SNHLY and CDR2 as FYNNEI. This TCR was recovered from a woman in her 30s in good health. The rearrangement joins TRBV2 to TRBJ2-2; tentative D call: TRBD2 (6 bases). Material for sequencing was memory CD4+ T cells sorted from blood. The sample's subset: CD45RA-negative fraction. The CDR3 DNA reads as TGTGCCAGCAGATCCCTAGACGGGAGTGTCGCCGGGGAGCTGTTTTTT. Its protein is CASRSLDGSVAGELFF.